Below, one T cell receptor (beta chain) is given with its context. The data are from a study of blood T cell repertoires in COVID-19. Study summary: Whether acute or convalescent, the COVID-19 samples came from the United States, Italy and Spain. PBMCs, B-cell-depleted T cells, or T cells provided the cDNA or gDNA that made up the material.

TCRdb keeps only in-frame clones here, not all; method: immunoSEQ multiplex PCR. This table holds fewer than 200,000 clones, around 84% found once. The CDR3 is 14 amino acids. Germline CDR1 KGHSH, CDR2 LQKENI. V gave up 5 bases and J gave up 1 base; unmatched junction bases: 4. Allocation to cohorts depended on clinical history reported by the participants. In Cohort 3, a recovered donor had either two negative PCRs, clearance, or symptom resolution. Input material: PBMCs or T cells enriched from blood (not recorded which). The gene calls are TRBV18 and TRBJ2-7, with 8 bases that match TRBD1. The sequence was collected from a man in his fifties who had recovered from COVID-19. CDR3 loop: CASSGQGFSYEQYF. The CDR3 nucleotides read TGTGCCAGCTCAGGACAGGGATTTTCCTACGAGCAGTACTTC.